This TCR beta chain was retrieved from a study of Ad26.COV2.S vaccination and SARS-CoV-2 variants. Study results and caveats: Non-spike TCR breadth showed similarity between vaccine and placebo recipients.

The V end was cut by 8 bases, the J end by 5 bases, with 15 bases between. The germline CDR1 and CDR2 sequences are SNHLY and FYNNEI. The CDR3 is 13 amino acids. This sample's treatment: about 20 received Ad26.COV2.S at low or high dose, single or two shots; roughly 5 received placebo; per-sample allocation not given. Sampling took place 63 days after the first vaccine or placebo injection. The repertoire was sequenced with immunoSEQ multiplex PCR; TCRdb's copy has only in-frame clones and lacks some. The table lists about 470,000 clones, around 90% of them singletons. Points on this clone: Its antigen is not known.

Sample: peripheral blood, taken in a trial of Ad26.COV2.S vaccine versus placebo. The receptor's source is a person aged 18-65 years who received the Ad26.COV2.S COVID-19 vaccine or a placebo. The chain employs TRBV2 and TRBJ2-5; possibly TRBD1 or TRBD2 for D (5 bases each). The CDR3 reads CASGWGSRETQYF. CDR3 coding DNA: TGTGCCAGCGGGTGGGGGAGTCGGGAGACCCAGTACTTC.